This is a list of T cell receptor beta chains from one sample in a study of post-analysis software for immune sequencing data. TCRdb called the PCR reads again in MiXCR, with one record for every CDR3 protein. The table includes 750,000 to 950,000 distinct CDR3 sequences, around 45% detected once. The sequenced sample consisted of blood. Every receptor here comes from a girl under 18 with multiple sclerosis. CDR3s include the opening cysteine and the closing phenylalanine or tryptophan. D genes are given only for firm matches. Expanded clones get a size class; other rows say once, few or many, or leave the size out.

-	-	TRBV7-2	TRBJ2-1	CASSLAAVGQFF	TGTGCCAGCAGCTTAGCAGCGGTTGGGCAGTTCTTC
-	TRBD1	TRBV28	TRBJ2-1	CASSILTGGALNEQFF	TGTGCCAGCAGTATACTCACAGGGGGCGCTTTAAATGAGCAGTTCTTC
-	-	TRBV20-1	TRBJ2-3	CSAPLTSTDTQYF	TGCAGTGCTCCTTTGACCAGCACAGATACGCAGTATTTT
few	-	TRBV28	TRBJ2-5	CASSRLQGFQETQYF	TGTGCCAGCAGCCGGTTACAGGGCTTCCAAGAGACCCAGTACTTC
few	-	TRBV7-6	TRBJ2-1	CASSLALANNEQFF	TGTGCCAGCAGCTTAGCACTAGCCAACAATGAGCAGTTCTTC
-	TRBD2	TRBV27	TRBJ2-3	CASSLRGRDTDTQYF	TGTGCCAGCAGTTTACGGGGGAGGGATACAGATACGCAGTATTTT
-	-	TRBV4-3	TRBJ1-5	CASSQDLIGGNQPQHF	TGCGCCAGCAGCCAAGATCTCATAGGGGGTAATCAGCCCCAGCATTTT
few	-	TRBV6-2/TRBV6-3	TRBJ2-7	CATRQGGSYEQYF	TGTGCCACCAGACAGGGAGGTTCCTACGAGCAGTACTTC
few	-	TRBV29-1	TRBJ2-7	CSVGVGFGTDYEQYF	TGCAGCGTCGGGGTGGGCTTCGGGACGGATTACGAGCAGTACTTC
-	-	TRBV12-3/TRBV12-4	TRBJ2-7	CASSFAVSHYEQYF	TGTGCCAGCAGTTTTGCAGTGAGTCACTACGAGCAGTACTTC
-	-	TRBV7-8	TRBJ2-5	CASSFKGLLQETQYF	TGTGCCAGCAGCTTCAAGGGACTGCTCCAAGAGACCCAGTACTTC
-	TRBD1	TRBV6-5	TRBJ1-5	CASSPGTGYNQPQHF	TGTGCCAGCAGTCCCGGGACAGGCTACAATCAGCCCCAGCATTTT
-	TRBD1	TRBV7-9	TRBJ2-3	CASSRQGPISTDTQYF	TGTGCCAGCAGCCGACAGGGACCTATCAGTACAGATACGCAGTATTTT
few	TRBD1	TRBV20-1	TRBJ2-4	CSARGQGELAKNIQYF	TGCAGTGCTAGAGGGCAGGGGGAGTTGGCCAAAAACATTCAGTACTTC
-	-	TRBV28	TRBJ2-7	CASSSQLTARTYEQYF	TGTGCCAGCAGTTCCCAATTGACAGCGCGGACCTACGAGCAGTACTTC